The clone carrying this TCR beta chain was picked up a small number of times. Antigen specificity is unknown. The data were obtained in a study of Graves' ophthalmopathy and Graves' hyperthyroidism. The overall study: There was a collection of peripheral blood at initial diagnosis, before any treatment. Findings of the study overall: Most thyroid clonotypes expanded beyond 0.001 frequency were also found in blood.

RNA served as the template for amplifying TCR beta CDR3 regions. An initial RT-PCR round employing HTBI primers preceded a second-round multiplex PCR. Using its own MiXCR run on the multiplex PCR reads, TCRdb lists one record per CDR3 protein. The profile shows a few hundred thousand distinct CDR3 sequences, 17% of them singletons. CDR1 is KGHSH, CDR2 LQKENI, per germline. The CDR3 covers 13 residues. With 2 bases removed from V and 7 bases from J, the gap between germline ends came to 12 bases. Over 18 months of follow-up, stable hyperthyroidism required that no ophthalmopathy appear. Serum thyroxine and TRAb, along with clinical symptoms, thyroid ultrasound and orbital computed tomography, were what diagnosis relied on.

V usage is TRBV18 and J usage is TRBJ2-7, with D perhaps matching TRBD1 (6 bases). This clonotype was sampled from an adult woman with stable Graves' hyperthyroidism. What was sequenced was peripheral blood. The CDR3 sequence: CASSPNRAREQYF. Here the CDR3 DNA reads TGTGCCAGCTCACCAAACAGGGCGAGGGAGCAGTACTTC.